This TCR beta chain was obtained from a study of cytomegalovirus exposure and HLA in healthy donors. Germline V gene sequence: CDR1 MNHEY, CDR2 SVGAGI. CDR3 length: 14 residues. PCR employed 60 Vbeta and 13 Jbeta primers. This table comes from immunoSEQ multiplex PCR, and its TCRdb copy is limited to in-frame clones, with some not included. The table includes 150,000 to 200,000 clones, 80% detected once. V gene TRBV6-5 combines with J gene TRBJ2-5; D may be TRBD2 (5 bases). The DNA end is more similar to TRBJ2-7, so the J call may be wrong. Sequences were obtained from PBMCs. This TCR came from a boy aged 5-17 years in good health and CMV-seronegative. CDR3 loop: CASSYRGLTYEQYF. CDR3 nucleotides: TGTGCCAGCAGTTACCGCGGACTTACCTACGAGCAGTACTTC.